Presented here are 24 T cell receptor beta chains from one specimen sequenced in a study of T-cell memory formation after mild COVID-19. One entry per CDR3 protein, called by TCRdb with MiXCR from the 5' RACE reads. Of about 450,000 distinct CDR3 sequences in the sample, 20% to 30% are singletons; the top ten hold around 13%. Material for sequencing was PBMCs or a T cell subset sorted from them (not recorded which). Every receptor here comes from an adult woman who had mild COVID-19 (a few samples of this study predate the infection). Cell type and time point are not known.

This clonotype was counted only a few times. The chain links TRBV7-9 to TRBJ1-3; D unresolved. Germline V lookup: CDR1 SEHNR, CDR2 FQNEAQ (reference sequence). This CDR3 has 14 amino acids. The V end lost 5 bases, the J end lost 3 bases, and 11 bases lay between the germline ends. The CDR3 region has the DNA TGTGCCAGCAGCCTGAGACGGCATGGAAACACCATATATTTT. Translation: CASSLRRHGNTIYF.

This chain joins TRBV5-5 and TRBJ1-1, with 8 bases lining up with TRBD1. From germline, CDR1 is SGHKS and CDR2 YYEKEE (reference sequence). The junction had 5 bases not matched to a gene; V was cut back by 4 bases and J by 0 bases. The CDR3 loop spans 15 amino acids. CDR3 DNA sequence: TGTGCCAGCAGCAAAAGACAGGGGATGAACACTGAAGCTTTCTTT. This sequence encodes CASSKRQGMNTEAFF.

This clonotype has a handful of counts. The chain is built from TRBV11-2 and TRBJ2-7; TRBD2 agrees at 12 bases. Per the germline V gene, CDR1 is SGHAT and CDR2 is FQNNGV. The CDR3 covers 16 residues. V shed 2 bases, J shed 1 base, and the junction held 3 bases outside the gene matches. CDR3 DNA sequence: TGTGCCAGCAGCTTAACGACTAGCGGGAGTTCCTACGAGCAGTACTTC. It translates to CASSLTTSGSSYEQYF. Full variable domain (rest looked up from reference TRBV11-2 and TRBJ2-7): EAGVAQSPRYKIIEKRQSVAFWCNPISGHATLYWYQQILGQGPKLLIQFQNNGVVDDSQLPKDRFSAERLKGVDSTLKIQPAKLEDSAVYLCASSLTTSGSSYEQYFGPGTRLTVT.

This chain connects TRBV24-1 to TRBJ2-1, with 9 bases matching TRBD2. This CDR3 is built from 12 residues. Trimming removed 4 bases from V and 15 bases from J; junction bases left unmatched: 6. Germline V lookup: CDR1 KGHDR, CDR2 SFDVKD. CDR3 amino acids: CATSEGGSGRFF. DNA for the CDR3: TGTGCCACCAGTGAGGGTGGTAGCGGGAGGTTCTTC.

This clonotype was recorded a few times. The chain recombines TRBV2 with TRBJ2-3, with unresolved D. The germline gives CDR1 SNHLY, CDR2 FYNNEI. This CDR3 contains 15 residues. The V and J ends lost 2 bases and 0 bases respectively, with 9 bases between them. The CDR3 coding sequence is TGTGCCAGCAGTGAAACCACGACTAGCACAGATACGCAGTATTTT. Protein sequence: CASSETTTSTDTQYF.

This clonotype was picked up many times. This chain's CDR3 is CASSFPGGYGYTF. CDR3 nucleotide sequence: TGTGCCAGCAGCTTTCCGGGAGGCTATGGCTACACCTTC. This sequence joins TRBV5-5 and TRBJ1-2; D is uncertain. Germline CDR1 SGHKS, CDR2 YYEKEE (reference sequence). The CDR3 is 13 amino acids. Trimming left V 2 bases short and J 4 bases short, with 9 bases between.

The V and J genes are TRBV9 and TRBJ2-3, with 8 bases that match TRBD2. The CDR3 is made up of 15 amino acids. After removal of 4 bases from V and 2 bases from J, the junction contained 6 bases not matched to a gene. Germline V gives CDR1 SGDLS, CDR2 YYNGEE. CDR3 nucleotide sequence: TGTGCCAGCAGCCCCCGGGAGGGGCCCACAGATACGCAGTATTTT. Amino acids: CASSPREGPTDTQYF.

The chain combines TRBV5-6 with TRBJ2-5; either TRBD1 or TRBD2 may fit D (5 bases each). The germline V gene encodes CDR1 SGHDT and CDR2 YYEEEE. Trimming left V 0 bases short and J 2 bases short, with 11 bases between. The CDR3 sequence is 15 residues long. CDR3 sequence (DNA): TGTGCCAGCAGCTTGGGGGGGATGAAACAAGAGACCCAGTACTTC. Protein sequence: CASSLGGMKQETQYF.

The J gene is TRBJ1-2, the V gene TRBV12-3 or TRBV12-4; no reliable D call. V was trimmed by 2 bases and J by 8 bases, leaving 12 bases between them. This CDR3 spans 13 amino acids. The CDR3 DNA is TGTGCCAGCAGTTTAAGAACGGTGGGAGGCTACACCTTC. It codes for CASSLRTVGGYTF.

CDR3 loop: CASTLMEGIAKNIQYF. In DNA form, the CDR3 reads TGTGCCAGCACCTTGATGGAAGGCATAGCCAAAAACATTCAGTACTTC. V gene TRBV2 combines with J gene TRBJ2-4; D uncertain. CDR3 length: 16 amino acids. Germline V lookup: CDR1 SNHLY, CDR2 FYNNEI. V lost 7 bases and J lost 0, with 16 bases in between. Full variable domain (missing parts from reference TRBV2 and TRBJ2-4): EPEVTQTPSHQVTQMGQEVILRCVPISNHLYFYWYRQILGQKVEFLVSFYNNEISEKSEIFDDQFSVERPDGSNFTLKIRSTKLEDSAMYFCASTLMEGIAKNIQYFGAGTRLSVL.

This chain joins TRBV9 and TRBJ2-3, with TRBD2 matching 11 bases. Losses at the gene ends were 4 bases for V and 0 bases for J; bases not matched to a gene: 10. This CDR3 contains 18 residues. Germline assignment: CDR1 SGDLS and CDR2 YYNGEE. CDR3 sequence: CASSPTGTSGTSTDTQYF. The CDR3 region has the DNA TGTGCCAGCAGCCCCACCGGGACTAGCGGTACTAGCACAGATACGCAGTATTTT.

The genes are TRBV7-9 and TRBJ1-1, with 9 nucleotides matching TRBD1. Germline CDR1 reads SEHNR; CDR2 reads FQNEAQ (reference sequence). The CDR3 has 15 residues. The junction had 8 bases not matched to a gene; V was cut back by 5 bases and J by 4 bases. Written as DNA, the CDR3 is TGTGCCAGCAGCCCCACCCGACAGGGGGGCACTGAAGCTTTCTTT. Protein sequence: CASSPTRQGGTEAFF.

The V call is TRBV20-1, the J call TRBJ1-5, with 7 bases identical to TRBD1. The CDR3 extends over 14 amino acids. Germline V gene data show CDR1 as DFQATT and CDR2 as SNEGSKA (reference sequence). With 6 bases clipped from V and 6 bases from J, the junction kept 11 bases outside the gene matches. CDR3 nucleotide sequence: TGCAGTGCGTCCGGGACAGTCAAGGGTCAGCCCCAGCATTTT. This encodes CSASGTVKGQPQHF.

This clonotype was counted between two and nine times. The rearrangement links TRBV5-1 to TRBJ2-7, with a possible D match to TRBD1 (6 bases). V was pared by 4 bases and J by 7 bases, with 15 bases between. Germline assignment: CDR1 SGHRS and CDR2 YFSETQ. CDR3 length equals 13 residues. The CDR3, as DNA: TGCGCCAGCAGCCGACACAGGGACGGGGAGCAGTACTTC. This sequence encodes CASSRHRDGEQYF. The full variable domain, with the rest looked up from reference TRBV5-1 and TRBJ2-7, is KAGVTQTPRYLIKTRGQQVTLSCSPISGHRSVSWYQQTPGQGLQFLFEYFSETQRNKGNFPGRFSGRQFSNSRSEMNVSTLELGDSALYLCASSRHRDGEQYFGPGTRLTVT.

In this sample, this clonotype turned up a few times. This sequence joins TRBV30 and TRBJ2-7, with D tentatively TRBD1 (6 bases). Germline-derived CDR1 and CDR2 are GTSNPN and SVGIG (reference sequence). Deletions cut 3 bases from V and 3 bases from J, with 9 bases between. The CDR3 is made up of 12 amino acids. The CDR3 nucleotides are TGTGCCTGGAGGGGCAGGGGCTACGAGCAGTACTTC. It is translated as CAWRGRGYEQYF.

Only a few counts were recorded for this clonotype. This chain links TRBV25-1 with TRBJ1-4; TRBD1 is a possible D gene (6 bases). CDR1 and CDR2 (germline): MGHDK, SYGVNS. Trimming took off 8 bases at V and 5 bases at J, with 9 bases between the two ends. The CDR3 runs to 12 residues. The CDR3 DNA reads as TGTGCCAGCGGGACACCGAATGAAAAACTGTTTTTT. Residues: CASGTPNEKLFF.

This chain connects TRBV19 to TRBJ2-1; D possibly uses TRBD1 or TRBD2 (5 bases each). Germline values: CDR1 LNHDA, CDR2 SQIVND (reference sequence). The CDR3 spans 15 residues. The germline V and J ends were trimmed by 6 bases and 5 bases, with 17 bases remaining between them. The CDR3 DNA reads TGTGCCAGTAGCCCGGGACCCGGGCGTAACAATGAGCAGTTCTTC. It encodes CASSPGPGRNNEQFF.

The chain combines TRBV30 with TRBJ2-7; tentatively, D is TRBD2 (6 bases). This CDR3 is 15 amino acids long. The germline gives CDR1 GTSNPN, CDR2 SVGIG (reference sequence). The V and J ends lost 3 bases and 9 bases respectively, with 24 bases between them. Here the CDR3 reads CAWRGSGGRVWGQYF. CDR3 sequence (DNA): TGTGCCTGGAGGGGGAGTGGAGGGCGCGTTTGGGGGCAGTACTTC. The variable domain in full, completed from reference TRBV30 and TRBJ2-7, reads SQTIHQWPATLVQPVGSPLSLECTVEGTSNPNLYWYRQAAGRGLQLLFYSVGIGQISSEVPQNLSASRPQDRQFILSSKKLLLSDSGFYLCAWRGSGGRVWGQYFGPGTRLTVT.

This clonotype has only a few counts. The chain's CDR3 is CASSNPQGKSTEAFF. The CDR3 DNA sequence: TGCGCCAGCAGCAACCCACAGGGGAAGAGCACTGAAGCTTTCTTT. The chain employs TRBV5-1 and TRBJ1-1, with 7 bases lining up with TRBD1. The CDR3 contains 15 residues. In germline, CDR1 is SGHRS, CDR2 YFSETQ. V dropped 4 bases and J dropped 4; count of bases not matched to a gene: 10.

The chain joins TRBV14 to TRBJ2-3; 7 bases line up with TRBD1. The germline gives CDR1 SGHDN, CDR2 FVKESK. The CDR3 contains 15 residues. V shed 4 bases and J 2 bases; nucleotides not matched to a gene: 6. Here the CDR3 DNA reads TGTGCCAGCAGCCCGGGACAGATATTCACAGATACGCAGTATTTT. Its translation is CASSPGQIFTDTQYF.

This clonotype was found a few times. Written as DNA, the CDR3 is TGCAGTGCTAGAGTTGTGGGACTAGCGGGAGTCGGTTACAATGAGCAGTTCTTC. This translates into CSARVVGLAGVGYNEQFF. The rearrangement joins TRBV20-1 to TRBJ2-1; 14 bases map to TRBD2. The CDR3 runs to 18 residues. Germline V gene lookup returns CDR1 DFQATT and CDR2 SNEGSKA (reference sequence). V lost 1 base, J lost 4 bases, and 9 bases stayed unmatched.

This clonotype was detected a few times. The J gene is TRBJ2-1, the V gene TRBV19; 14 nucleotides line up with TRBD2. This CDR3 has 16 residues. The V gene end was trimmed by 5 bases and the J gene end by 7 bases; junction bases not matched to a gene: 7. Germline loops: CDR1 LNHDA, CDR2 SQIVND (reference sequence). The CDR3 protein is CASSFRGTSGRNEQFF. The CDR3 DNA sequence: TGTGCCAGTAGTTTTCGCGGGACTAGCGGGAGAAATGAGCAGTTCTTC.

The chain is built from TRBV4-1 and TRBJ1-1; D gene uncertain. The V gene lost 0 bases and the J gene lost 3 bases, with 11 bases spanning the gap. The germline gives CDR1 MGHRA, CDR2 YSYEKL. The CDR3 spans 15 residues. The CDR3 nucleotides are TGCGCCAGCAGCCAAGATCAGGCGAGCCACACTGAAGCTTTCTTT. The encoded protein is CASSQDQASHTEAFF.

The chain combines TRBV9 with TRBJ2-2; maybe TRBD1 (5 bases). V gave up 4 bases and J gave up 5 bases, with 9 bases separating them. The germline CDR1 and CDR2 sequences are SGDLS and YYNGEE. CDR3 length: 13 residues. The CDR3 reads CASSSGLTGELFF. In DNA, the CDR3 is TGTGCCAGCAGCTCAGGGTTGACCGGGGAGCTGTTTTTT.